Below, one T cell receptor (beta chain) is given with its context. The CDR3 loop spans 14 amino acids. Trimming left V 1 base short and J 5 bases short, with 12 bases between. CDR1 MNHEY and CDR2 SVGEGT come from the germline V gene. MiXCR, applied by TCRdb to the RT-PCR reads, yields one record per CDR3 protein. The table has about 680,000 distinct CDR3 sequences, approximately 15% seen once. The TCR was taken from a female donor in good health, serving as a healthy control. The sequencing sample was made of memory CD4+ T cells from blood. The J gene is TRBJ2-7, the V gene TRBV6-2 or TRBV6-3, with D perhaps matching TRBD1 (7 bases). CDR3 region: CASSYLQGRNEQYF. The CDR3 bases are TGTGCCAGCAGTTACTTACAGGGGAGGAACGAGCAGTACTTC.